The rows below give T cell receptor beta chains drawn from one sample of a study of shared clonotypes between healthy human individuals. Produced via immunoSEQ multiplex PCR; TCRdb's table is partial and in-frame only. The data contain about 1 million clones, 70% to 80% of them singletons. The sequenced sample was memory CD4+ T cells sorted from blood. The receptors derive from a man aged 18 to 29 in good health. Both conserved end residues are part of each CDR3. D genes are given only for firm matches. Some rows have no size entry. The others give once, few or many, or a class for an expanded clone.

TRBJ1-5 TRBV19 - - TGTGCCAGTAGAACGGGCGGAAGCAATCAGCCCCAGCATTTT CASRTGGSNQPQHF
TRBJ2-7 TRBV6-5 once - TGTGCCAGCAGTTACTCCCCGCGGACCACCTACGAGCAGTACTTC CASSYSPRTTYEQYF
TRBJ2-5 TRBV5-6 - TRBD2 TGTGCCAGCAGTCTGGAGACTAGCGGGAGGTACCAAGAGACCCAGTACTTC CASSLETSGRYQETQYF
TRBJ2-2 TRBV30 - - TGTGCCTGGAGGACAACGAAGATTTTCACCGGGGAGCTGTTTTTT CAWRTTKIFTGELFF
TRBJ1-1 TRBV5-6 - - TGTGCCAGCAGCCCGGATATGAACACTGAAGCTTTCTTT CASSPDMNTEAFF
TRBJ1-2 TRBV19 - TRBD1 TGTGCCAGTAGACCGGGACAGGGGGCCTATGGCTACACCTTC CASRPGQGAYGYTF
TRBJ2-5 TRBV11-1 - - TGTGCCAGCAACTCATGGGGAGAGACCCAGTACTTC CASNSWGETQYF
TRBJ1-1 TRBV5-6 - - TGTGCCAGCAGCCTGACGGGCGTTAGCACTGAAGCTTTCTTT CASSLTGVSTEAFF
TRBJ2-7 TRBV27 - - TGTGCCAGCAGTCAGGGGGGCCCCTACGAGCAGTACTTC CASSQGGPYEQYF
TRBJ2-5 TRBV21-1 - - TGTGCCAGCAGCCCCGCTAGCGGGAACCAAGAGACCCAGTACTTC CASSPASGNQETQYF